The 25 T cell receptor beta chains given below trace back to one sample, sequenced in a study of control samples from healthy donors and cancer patients. TCRdb keeps only in-frame clones here, not all; method: immunoSEQ multiplex PCR. The sample records around 110,000 clones, 88% being singletons. The material sequenced was blood. Receptors originate from a woman in her 70s in good health.

The chain has TRBV6-5 and TRBJ2-1, with 12 bases that match TRBD2. The CDR3 totals 16 residues. Germline-derived CDR1 and CDR2 are MNHEY and SVGAGI. Losses at the gene ends were 0 bases for V and 15 bases for J; bases not matched to a gene: 12. The CDR3 DNA reads as TGTGCCAGCAGTTACTCGGCTAGCGGGGGGGCCGCCGAGTGGTTCTTC. This codes for CASSYSASGGAAEWFF.

The chain combines TRBV10-3 with TRBJ1-3; D remains unclear. The V and J ends lost 6 bases and 3 bases respectively, with 9 bases between them. Germline assignment: CDR1 ENHRY and CDR2 SYGVKD. This CDR3 comprises 13 residues. The CDR3 here is CAISAVGGNTIYF. For the CDR3, the DNA is TGTGCCATCAGCGCGGTAGGTGGAAACACCATATATTTT.

The table lists this clone with a count of one. Here the CDR3 reads CASRIGQGPTNEKLFF. In nucleotides, the CDR3 is TGCGCCAGCAGAATCGGACAGGGGCCAACTAATGAAAAACTGTTTTTT. The genes are TRBV10-2 and TRBJ1-4, with TRBD1 matching over 9 bases. V trimming: 6 bases; J trimming: 0 bases; junction bases outside the gene matches: 5. The CDR3 is 16 amino acids. CDR1 is WSHSY and CDR2 is SAAADI in the germline V gene.

This rearrangement joins TRBV11-1 to TRBJ2-5, with TRBD1 matching over 9 bases. Germline values: CDR1 SGHAT, CDR2 FQDESV (reference sequence). This CDR3 region has 14 residues. Trimming took 4 bases from V and 4 from J; bases not matched to a gene: 4. The CDR3 bases are TGTGCCAGCAGCTATACAGGGGGCGGAGAGACCCAGTACTTC. It is translated as CASSYTGGGETQYF.

The chain carries TRBV5-7 and TRBJ2-2; D unclear. TRBV5-7 has ORF status, its function being uncertain. The CDR3 runs to 15 residues. V shed 1 base and J shed 1 base, with 8 bases lying between them. The CDR3: CASSLSLENTGELFF. The CDR3 bases are TGTGCCAGCAGCTTGAGTCTGGAGAACACCGGGGAGCTGTTTTTT.

This clone came up a few times. The chain uses TRBV10-3 and TRBJ1-5; 7 bases are shared with TRBD1. With 6 bases clipped from V and 7 bases from J, the junction kept 6 bases outside the gene matches. Germline CDR1 is ENHRY and CDR2 is SYGVKD. CDR3 length equals 13 residues. CDR3 in DNA: TGTGCCATCAGGGGCGACAGGGACCAGCCCCAGCATTTT. It yields the protein CAIRGDRDQPQHF.

The V and J genes are TRBV3-1 (or the pseudogene TRBV3-2) and TRBJ1-5; 7 bases are shared with TRBD1. The V and J ends lost 4 bases and 2 bases, in that order; junction bases with no gene match: 5. Germline V CDR1 and CDR2: LGHDT, YNNKEL (reference sequence). The CDR3 totals 15 residues. CDR3 nucleotides: TGTGCCAGCAGCCCGACAGGGTTGGGCAATCAGCCCCAGCATTTT. It yields the protein CASSPTGLGNQPQHF.

The chain employs TRBV12-3 or TRBV12-4 and TRBJ1-5, with a possible D match to TRBD1 (6 bases). CDR3 length: 13 amino acids. The germline V and J ends were trimmed by 6 bases and 3 bases, with 9 bases remaining between them. CDR3 nucleotides: TGTGCCAGCAGCGGACAGTACAATCAGCCCCAGCATTTT. Its translation: CASSGQYNQPQHF.

V gene TRBV10-3 combines with J gene TRBJ1-5, with D perhaps TRBD1 (5 bases). The CDR3 has 14 residues. V lost 4 bases and J lost 5, with 12 bases in between. Germline V gene sequence: CDR1 ENHRY, CDR2 SYGVKD. As DNA, the CDR3 is TGTGCCATCAGTGGGTTGGGGGAAGATCAGCCCCAGCATTTT. It codes for CAISGLGEDQPQHF.

The chain recombines TRBV15 with TRBJ1-1; D gene unclear. The CDR3 is 13 residues long. V was shortened by 0 bases and J by 3 bases, with 5 bases between the two germline ends. In germline, CDR1 is LNHNV, CDR2 YYDKDF (reference sequence). This CDR3 is CATSRDEDTEAFF. The CDR3 nucleotides read TGTGCCACCAGCAGAGATGAGGACACTGAAGCTTTCTTT.

The rearrangement links TRBV25-1 to TRBJ1-4; TRBD1 matches at 10 bases. Germline assignment: CDR1 MGHDK and CDR2 SYGVNS. The CDR3 is made up of 15 amino acids. Unmatched junction bases numbered 1, after V lost 2 bases and J lost 4 bases. The CDR3 nucleotides are TGTGCCAGCAGTGAAGGGACAGGGGATAATGAAAAACTGTTTTTT. As protein: CASSEGTGDNEKLFF.

The sample holds one count of this clone. The chain combines TRBV5-1 with TRBJ2-3; TRBD2 aligns across 12 bases. The CDR3 length is 16 residues. CDR1 is SGHRS and CDR2 is YFSETQ in the germline V gene. J gave up 1 base and V 3 bases, and 3 bases lay outside the gene matches. The CDR3 spells CASSYRLAGGTDTQYF. In nucleotides, the CDR3 is TGCGCCAGCAGCTATAGACTAGCGGGGGGCACAGATACGCAGTATTTT. Based on the CDR3 plus reference TRBV5-1 and TRBJ2-3, the full variable domain is KAGVTQTPRYLIKTRGQQVTLSCSPISGHRSVSWYQQTPGQGLQFLFEYFSETQRNKGNFPGRFSGRQFSNSRSEMNVSTLELGDSALYLCASSYRLAGGTDTQYFGPGTRLTVL.

This clone was seen once. This chain connects TRBV12-3 or TRBV12-4 to TRBJ1-5; no clear D gene. The CDR3 contains 13 residues. V was trimmed by 3 bases and J by 7 bases, leaving 10 bases between them. The CDR3 DNA reads as TGTGCCAGCAGTTTTGGCTTCTCCCAGCCCCAGCATTTT. Its protein is CASSFGFSQPQHF.

The CDR3 DNA follows: TGTGCCAGCAGCACACTGACACAGGTTACTTCTGGGGCCAACGTCCTGACTTTC. This sequence encodes CASSTLTQVTSGANVLTF. This chain joins TRBV7-9 and TRBJ2-6; tentative D call: TRBD1 (5 bases). This CDR3 has 18 residues. Per the germline V gene, CDR1 is SEHNR and CDR2 is FQNEAQ (reference sequence). V shed 5 bases and J shed 1 base, with 18 bases lying between them.

The rearrangement links TRBV5-5 to TRBJ1-6; D unresolved. The CDR3 totals 17 residues. CDR1 and CDR2 from the germline V gene are SGHKS and YYEKEE (reference sequence). The V and J ends lost 1 base and 0 bases respectively, with 11 bases between them. The CDR3 reads CASSLSGISSYNSPLHF. CDR3 bases: TGTGCCAGCAGCTTGTCGGGGATCAGCTCCTATAATTCACCCCTCCACTTT. The variable domain in full, completed from reference TRBV5-5 and TRBJ1-6, reads DAGVTQSPTHLIKTRGQQVTLRCSPISGHKSVSWYQQVLGQGPQFIFQYYEKEERGRGNFPDRFSARQFPNYSSELNVNALLLGDSALYLCASSLSGISSYNSPLHFGNGTRLTVT.

The genes are TRBV29-1 and TRBJ2-5, with TRBD1 as a possible D gene (5 bases). CDR1 and CDR2 from the germline V gene are SQVTM and ANQGSEA. The CDR3 totals 13 residues. V was clipped by 4 bases and J by 4 bases, with 13 bases between them. CDR3 residues: CSVVGARRETQYF. The CDR3 nucleotides are TGCAGCGTTGTAGGGGCGCGGAGAGAGACCCAGTACTTC.

J is TRBJ2-2 and V is TRBV5-1; 7 positions match TRBD1. The ends lost 0 bases at V and 4 bases at J; junction bases unmatched: 6. There are 16 residues in the CDR3. Germline V gene sequence: CDR1 SGHRS, CDR2 YFSETQ. CDR3 loop: CASSLGGGAGTGELFF. The CDR3 DNA follows: TGCGCCAGCAGCTTGGGAGGGGGCGCGGGCACCGGGGAGCTGTTTTTT.

The chain joins TRBV4-2 to TRBJ1-5; perhaps TRBD1 as D (6 bases). Trimming took 0 bases from V and 5 from J, leaving 11 bases between them. CDR1 and CDR2 from the germline V gene are LGHNA and YNFKEQ. The CDR3 has 15 residues. For the CDR3, the DNA is TGTGCCAGCAGCCAAGATAGAACAGGGTATCAGCCCCAGCATTTT. Amino acid sequence: CASSQDRTGYQPQHF.

V is TRBV18 and J is TRBJ2-7, with D perhaps TRBD2 (7 bases). The CDR3 length is 14 residues. The germline CDR1 and CDR2 sequences are KGHSH and LQKENI. Between the trimmed V and J ends, which lost 2 bases and 2 bases, there was a span of 10 bases. Here the CDR3 DNA reads TGTGCCAGCTCACCAGGGGGGGCCACCTACGAGCAGTACTTC. It encodes CASSPGGATYEQYF.

The chain uses TRBV6-2 or TRBV6-3 and TRBJ1-6, with D perhaps TRBD1 (5 bases). Germline assignment: CDR1 MNHEY and CDR2 SVGEGT. CDR3 length: 16 residues. Trimming stripped 5 bases from V and 7 bases from J, with 18 bases between. The CDR3 spells CASSRPAGSGNSPLHF. CDR3 DNA: TGTGCCAGCAGTCGCCCGGCGGGGTCAGGGAATTCACCCCTCCACTTT.

The J gene is TRBJ2-7, the V gene TRBV29-1; 8 bases are shared with TRBD1. The CDR3 sequence is 15 residues long. Germline V lookup: CDR1 SQVTM, CDR2 ANQGSEA. The ends lost 5 bases at V and 2 bases at J; junction bases unmatched: 11. CDR3 loop: CSVTGRTGLTYEQYF. In nucleotides, the CDR3 is TGCAGCGTTACCGGCCGGACAGGGCTAACCTACGAGCAGTACTTC.

This chain joins TRBV5-4 and TRBJ1-6; weak D call: TRBD1 (5 bases). CDR1 SGHNT and CDR2 YYREEE come from the germline V gene (reference sequence). The CDR3 loop spans 15 amino acids. V shed 3 bases and J shed 7 bases, with 14 bases lying between them. The CDR3 reads CASSSGRDLNSPLHF. The DNA for the CDR3 is TGTGCCAGCAGCTCGGGGCGGGATCTCAATTCACCCCTCCACTTT.

The chain carries TRBV5-4 and TRBJ2-3; D not certain. Per germline, CDR1 SGHNT and CDR2 YYREEE (reference sequence). V lost 1 base to trimming and J lost 6 bases, with 6 bases between them. This CDR3 is 12 amino acids long. CDR3 region: CASSLFLDTQYF. For the CDR3, the DNA is TGTGCCAGCAGCTTGTTTCTGGATACGCAGTATTTT.

The V call is TRBV7-3, the J call TRBJ2-3; no clear D. CDR3 size: 12 residues. V lost 5 bases and J 2 bases, leaving 5 bases between the germline ends. The germline V gene encodes CDR1 SGHTA and CDR2 FQGTGA. CDR3 bases: TGTGCCAGCAGCCCGAACACAGATACGCAGTATTTT. Translating it yields CASSPNTDTQYF. Using reference TRBV7-3 and TRBJ2-3 for the parts outside the CDR3, the full variable domain is GAGVSQTPSNKVTEKGKYVELRCDPISGHTALYWYRQSLGQGPEFLIYFQGTGAADDSGLPNDRFFAVRPEGSVSTLKIQRTERGDSAVYLCASSPNTDTQYFGPGTRLTVL.

The chain uses TRBV6-2 or TRBV6-3 and TRBJ1-1, with a possible D match to TRBD1 (6 bases). This CDR3 is built from 14 residues. V lost 6 bases and J 4 bases, leaving 15 bases between the germline ends. Germline V gives CDR1 MNHEY, CDR2 SVGEGT. CDR3 DNA sequence: TGTGCCAGCAGCCTAAGGGGGGATAGCACTGAAGCTTTCTTT. Encoded protein: CASSLRGDSTEAFF.